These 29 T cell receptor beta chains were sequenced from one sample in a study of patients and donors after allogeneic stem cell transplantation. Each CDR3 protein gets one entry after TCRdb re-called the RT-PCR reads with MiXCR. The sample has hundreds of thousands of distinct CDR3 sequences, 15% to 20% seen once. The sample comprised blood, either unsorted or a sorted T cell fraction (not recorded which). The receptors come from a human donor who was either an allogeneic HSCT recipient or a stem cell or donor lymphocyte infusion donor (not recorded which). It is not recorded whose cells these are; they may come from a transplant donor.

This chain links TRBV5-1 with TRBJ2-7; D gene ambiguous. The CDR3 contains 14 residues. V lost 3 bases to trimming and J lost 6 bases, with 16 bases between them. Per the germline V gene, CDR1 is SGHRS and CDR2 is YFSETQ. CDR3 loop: CASSSLGPFVEQYF. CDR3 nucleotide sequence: TGCGCCAGCAGCTCTCTCGGGCCCTTCGTCGAGCAGTACTTC.

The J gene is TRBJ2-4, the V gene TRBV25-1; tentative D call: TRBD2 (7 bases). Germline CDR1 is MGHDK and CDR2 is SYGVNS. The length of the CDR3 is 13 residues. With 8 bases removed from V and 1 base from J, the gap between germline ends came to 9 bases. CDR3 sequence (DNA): TGTGCCAGCCGGGGGGCGGCCAAAAACATTCAGTACTTC. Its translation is CASRGAAKNIQYF.

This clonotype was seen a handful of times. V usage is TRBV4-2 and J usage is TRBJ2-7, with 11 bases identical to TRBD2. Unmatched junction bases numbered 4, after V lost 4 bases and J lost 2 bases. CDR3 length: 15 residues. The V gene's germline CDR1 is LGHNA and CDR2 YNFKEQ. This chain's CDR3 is CASSPGLAEAYEQYF. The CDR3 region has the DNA TGTGCCAGCAGCCCGGGACTAGCGGAGGCCTACGAGCAGTACTTC.

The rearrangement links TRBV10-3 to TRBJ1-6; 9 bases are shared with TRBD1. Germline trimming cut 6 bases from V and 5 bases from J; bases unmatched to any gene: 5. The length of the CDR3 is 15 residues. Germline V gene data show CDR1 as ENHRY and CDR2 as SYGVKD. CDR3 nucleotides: TGTGCCATCAGCACTTGGGACAGGGATAATTCACCCCTCCACTTT. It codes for CAISTWDRDNSPLHF.

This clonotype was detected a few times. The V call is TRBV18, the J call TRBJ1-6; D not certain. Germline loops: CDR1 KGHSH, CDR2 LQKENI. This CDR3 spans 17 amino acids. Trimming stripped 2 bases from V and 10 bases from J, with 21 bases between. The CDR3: CASSPNKQLVIGSPLHF. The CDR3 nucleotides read TGTGCCAGCTCACCAAACAAACAGTTAGTAATTGGATCACCCCTCCACTTT.

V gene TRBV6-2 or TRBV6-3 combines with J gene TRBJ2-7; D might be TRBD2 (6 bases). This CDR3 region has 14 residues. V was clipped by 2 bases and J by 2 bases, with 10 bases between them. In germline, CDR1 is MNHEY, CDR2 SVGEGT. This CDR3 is CASSYGGLTYEQYF. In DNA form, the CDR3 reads TGTGCCAGCAGTTACGGGGGGTTGACCTACGAGCAGTACTTC.

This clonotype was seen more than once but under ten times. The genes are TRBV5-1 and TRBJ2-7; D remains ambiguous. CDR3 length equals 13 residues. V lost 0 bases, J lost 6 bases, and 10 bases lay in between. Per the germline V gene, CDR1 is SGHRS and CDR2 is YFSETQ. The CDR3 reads CASSLAPASEQYF. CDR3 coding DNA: TGCGCCAGCAGCTTGGCCCCAGCGTCCGAGCAGTACTTC.

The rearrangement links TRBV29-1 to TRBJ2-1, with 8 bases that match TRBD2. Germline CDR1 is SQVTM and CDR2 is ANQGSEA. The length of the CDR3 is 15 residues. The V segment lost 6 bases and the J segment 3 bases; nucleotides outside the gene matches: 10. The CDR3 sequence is CSVAGLDPFYNEQFF. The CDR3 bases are TGCAGCGTCGCGGGACTAGACCCCTTCTACAATGAGCAGTTCTTC.

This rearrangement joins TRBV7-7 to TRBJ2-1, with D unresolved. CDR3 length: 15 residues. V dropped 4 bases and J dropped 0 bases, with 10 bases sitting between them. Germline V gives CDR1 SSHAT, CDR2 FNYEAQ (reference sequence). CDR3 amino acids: CASSSYRSSYNEQFF. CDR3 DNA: TGTGCCAGCAGCTCCTATAGGAGCTCCTACAATGAGCAGTTCTTC. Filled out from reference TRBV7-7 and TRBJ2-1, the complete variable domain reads GAGVSQSPRYKVTKRGQDVTLRCDPISSHATLYWYQQALGQGPEFLTYFNYEAQPDKSGLPSDRFSAERPEGSISTLTIQRTEQRDSAMYRCASSSYRSSYNEQFFGPGTRLTVL.

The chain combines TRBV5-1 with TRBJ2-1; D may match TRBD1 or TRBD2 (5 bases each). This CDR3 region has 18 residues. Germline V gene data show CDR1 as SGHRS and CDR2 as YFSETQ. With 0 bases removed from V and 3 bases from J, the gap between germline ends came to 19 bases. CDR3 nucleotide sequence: TGCGCCAGCAGCTTGGCTGGGGGATTGGAGATAGGCTACAATGAGCAGTTCTTC. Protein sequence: CASSLAGGLEIGYNEQFF.

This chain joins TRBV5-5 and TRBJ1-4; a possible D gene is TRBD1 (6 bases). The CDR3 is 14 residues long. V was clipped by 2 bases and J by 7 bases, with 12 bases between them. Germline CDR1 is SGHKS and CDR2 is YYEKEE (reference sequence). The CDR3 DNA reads TGTGCCAGCAGCTTAGCAGGGGCGCTTGAAAAACTGTTTTTT. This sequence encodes CASSLAGALEKLFF.

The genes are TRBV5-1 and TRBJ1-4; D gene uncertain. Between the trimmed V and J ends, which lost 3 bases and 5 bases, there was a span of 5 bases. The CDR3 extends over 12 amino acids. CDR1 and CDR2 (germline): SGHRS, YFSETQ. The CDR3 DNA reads TGCGCCAGCAGCTCCGCAAATGAAAAACTGTTTTTT. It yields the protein CASSSANEKLFF.

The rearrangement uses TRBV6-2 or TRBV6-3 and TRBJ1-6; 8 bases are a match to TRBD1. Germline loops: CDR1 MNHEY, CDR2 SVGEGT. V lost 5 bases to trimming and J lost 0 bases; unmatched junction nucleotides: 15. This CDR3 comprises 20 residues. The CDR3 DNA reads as TGTGCCAGCAGTACCCGGACAGGGCCGAACGGAAGCTCCTATAATTCACCCCTCCACTTT. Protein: CASSTRTGPNGSSYNSPLHF.

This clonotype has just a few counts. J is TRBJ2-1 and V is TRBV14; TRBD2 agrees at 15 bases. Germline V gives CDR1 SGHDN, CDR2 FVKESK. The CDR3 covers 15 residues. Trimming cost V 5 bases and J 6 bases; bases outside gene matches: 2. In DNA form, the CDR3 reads TGTGCCAGCAGCAAGGGACTAGCGGGAGGCAATGAGCAGTTCTTC. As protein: CASSKGLAGGNEQFF.

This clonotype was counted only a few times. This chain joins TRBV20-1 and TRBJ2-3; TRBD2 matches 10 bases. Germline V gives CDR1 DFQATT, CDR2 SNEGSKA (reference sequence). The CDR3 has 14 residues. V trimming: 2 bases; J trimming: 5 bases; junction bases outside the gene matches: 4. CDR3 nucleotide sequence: TGCAGTGCTAGAACTAGCGGGGTTGTAGATACGCAGTATTTT. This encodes CSARTSGVVDTQYF.

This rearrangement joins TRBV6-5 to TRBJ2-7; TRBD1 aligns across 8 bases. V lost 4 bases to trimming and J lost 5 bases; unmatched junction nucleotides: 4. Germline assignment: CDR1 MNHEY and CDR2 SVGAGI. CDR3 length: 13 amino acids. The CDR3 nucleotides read TGTGCCAGCAGTTGGACAGGGCGCCACGAGCAGTACTTC. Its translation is CASSWTGRHEQYF.

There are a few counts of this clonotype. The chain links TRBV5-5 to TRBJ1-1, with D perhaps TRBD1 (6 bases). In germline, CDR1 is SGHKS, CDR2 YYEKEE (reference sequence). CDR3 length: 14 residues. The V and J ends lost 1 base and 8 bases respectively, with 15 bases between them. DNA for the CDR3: TGTGCCAGCAGCTTGAGCCCAGGGGTGAGAGAAGCTTTCTTT. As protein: CASSLSPGVREAFF.

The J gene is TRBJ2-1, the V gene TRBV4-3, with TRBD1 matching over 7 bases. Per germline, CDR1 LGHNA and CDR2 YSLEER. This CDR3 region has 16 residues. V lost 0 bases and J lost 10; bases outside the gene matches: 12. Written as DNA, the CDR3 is TGCGCCAGCAGCCAAGATATGACAGGGCGGAATTGGGAGCAGTTCTTC. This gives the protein CASSQDMTGRNWEQFF.

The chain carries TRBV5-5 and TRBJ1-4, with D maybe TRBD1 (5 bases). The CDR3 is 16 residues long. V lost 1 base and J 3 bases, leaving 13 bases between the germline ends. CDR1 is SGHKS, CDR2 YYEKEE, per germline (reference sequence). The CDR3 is CASSLIWGTPNEKLFF. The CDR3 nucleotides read TGTGCCAGCAGCTTGATATGGGGGACGCCTAATGAAAAACTGTTTTTT.

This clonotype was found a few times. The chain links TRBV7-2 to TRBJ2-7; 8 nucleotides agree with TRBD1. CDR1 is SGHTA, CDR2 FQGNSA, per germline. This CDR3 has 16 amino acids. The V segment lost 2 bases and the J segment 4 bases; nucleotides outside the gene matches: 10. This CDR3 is CASSLTAGTGPYEQYF. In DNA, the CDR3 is TGTGCCAGCAGCTTAACTGCTGGGACAGGCCCTTACGAGCAGTACTTC.

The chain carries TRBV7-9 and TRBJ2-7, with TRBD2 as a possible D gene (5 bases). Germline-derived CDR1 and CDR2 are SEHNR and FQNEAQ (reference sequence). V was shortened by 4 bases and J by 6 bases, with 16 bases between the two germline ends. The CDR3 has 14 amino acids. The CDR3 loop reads CASSSTGFQGEQYF. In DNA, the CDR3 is TGTGCCAGCAGCTCAACGGGGTTTCAAGGCGAGCAGTACTTC.

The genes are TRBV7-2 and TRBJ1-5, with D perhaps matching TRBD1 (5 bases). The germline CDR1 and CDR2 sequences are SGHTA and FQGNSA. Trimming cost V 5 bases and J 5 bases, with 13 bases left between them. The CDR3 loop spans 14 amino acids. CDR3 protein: CASSQGTSYQPQHF. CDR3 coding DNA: TGTGCCAGCAGCCAAGGGACTTCCTATCAGCCCCAGCATTTT. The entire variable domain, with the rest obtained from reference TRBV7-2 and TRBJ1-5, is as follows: GAGVSQSPSNKVTEKGKDVELRCDPISGHTALYWYRQSLGQGLEFLIYFQGNSAPDKSGLPSDRFSAERTGGSVSTLTIQRTQQEDSAVYLCASSQGTSYQPQHFGDGTRLSIL.

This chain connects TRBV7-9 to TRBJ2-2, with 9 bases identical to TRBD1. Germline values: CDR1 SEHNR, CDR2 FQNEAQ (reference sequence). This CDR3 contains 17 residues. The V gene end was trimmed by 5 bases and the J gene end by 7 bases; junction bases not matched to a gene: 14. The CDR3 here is CASSLSSGQGTGGELFF. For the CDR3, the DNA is TGTGCCAGCAGCCTCTCCTCGGGACAGGGTACGGGCGGGGAGCTGTTTTTT.

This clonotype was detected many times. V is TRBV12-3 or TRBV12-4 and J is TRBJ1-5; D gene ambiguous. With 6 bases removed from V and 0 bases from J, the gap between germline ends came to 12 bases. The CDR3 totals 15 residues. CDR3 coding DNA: TGTGCCAGCAGAATAGGGATCCTTAGCAATCAGCCCCAGCATTTT. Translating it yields CASRIGILSNQPQHF.

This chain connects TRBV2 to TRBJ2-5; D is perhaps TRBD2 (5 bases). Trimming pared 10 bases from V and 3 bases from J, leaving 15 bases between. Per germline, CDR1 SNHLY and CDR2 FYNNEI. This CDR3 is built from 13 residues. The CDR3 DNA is TGTGCCATCACGAGCGGCCTCAAAGAGACCCAGTACTTC. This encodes CAITSGLKETQYF.

CDR3 DNA: TGTGCCAGCACTCTACGCCCCGGCGGGGGCACAGATACGCAGTATTTT. Its protein is CASTLRPGGGTDTQYF. The chain recombines TRBV27 with TRBJ2-3, with D perhaps TRBD2 (6 bases). CDR1 and CDR2 from the germline V gene are MNHEY and SMNVEV (reference sequence). Trimming removed 7 bases at V and 1 base at J, with 18 bases between. The CDR3 covers 16 residues.

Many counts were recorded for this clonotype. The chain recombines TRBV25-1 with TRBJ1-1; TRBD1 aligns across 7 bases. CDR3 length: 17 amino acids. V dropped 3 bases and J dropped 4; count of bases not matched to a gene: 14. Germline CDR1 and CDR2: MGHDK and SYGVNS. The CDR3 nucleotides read TGTGCCAGCAGTGACCTAATCCGAACAGGGGTGGGCACTGAAGCTTTCTTT. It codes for CASSDLIRTGVGTEAFF.

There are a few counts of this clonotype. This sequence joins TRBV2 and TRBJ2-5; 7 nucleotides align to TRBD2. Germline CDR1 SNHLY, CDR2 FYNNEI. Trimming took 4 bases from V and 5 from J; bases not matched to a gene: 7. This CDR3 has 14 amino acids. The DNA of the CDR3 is TGTGCCAGCAGTGCGGGAGGACGGCGGGAGACCCAGTACTTC. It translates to CASSAGGRRETQYF.

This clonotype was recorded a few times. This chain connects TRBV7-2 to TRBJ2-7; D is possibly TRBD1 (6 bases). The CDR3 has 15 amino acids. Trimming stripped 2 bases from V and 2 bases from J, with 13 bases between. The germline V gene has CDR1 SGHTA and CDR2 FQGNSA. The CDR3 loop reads CASSLRTVIAYEQYF. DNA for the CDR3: TGTGCCAGCAGCTTAAGGACAGTTATCGCCTACGAGCAGTACTTC.